This TCR beta chain emerged from a study of human thymus T cells. Remarks on this clone: Antigen unknown.

From germline, CDR1 is MNHEY and CDR2 SMNVEV (reference sequence). The trim removed 2 bases at V and 1 base at J, leaving 0 bases unmatched. The CDR3 extends over 14 amino acids. Some clones are missing from TCRdb's copy, which holds only in-frame ones; the method was immunoSEQ multiplex PCR. The data show some 130,000 clones, around 94% seen once. Study observations and caveats: Related research has reported that thymic repertoires overlap highly among unrelated individuals. Thymic and blood repertoires seemed to favor certain V and J genes.

Thymus was obtained from resections taken during corrective heart surgery. Healthy Finnish infants undergoing corrective surgery for congenital heart defects were used as donors. The rearrangement joins TRBV27 to TRBJ2-3; TRBD1 aligns across 7 bases. Source material: thymus tissue. This receptor was identified in a boy less than two years old with a congenital heart defect but otherwise immunologically healthy. CDR3 protein: CASSLDRGTDTQYF. CDR3 nucleotides: TGTGCCAGCAGTTTAGACAGGGGCACAGATACGCAGTATTTT.